Following are 27 T cell receptor beta chains from one sample sequenced in a study of cytomegalovirus exposure and HLA in healthy donors. Primers: 60 Vbeta forward and 13 Jbeta reverse. Measured with immunoSEQ multiplex PCR; TCRdb has only the in-frame clones, and not every one. The repertoire consists of roughly 180,000 clones, with about 86% occurring once and the leading ten covering around 2.1%. The sequenced material came from PBMCs. The origin of the receptors is a woman aged 18-35 years in good health and CMV-seropositive.

This chain's CDR3 is CASSPRGFPPNEQFF. The CDR3 region has the DNA TGTGCCAGCAGCCCCCGGGGATTTCCACCCAATGAGCAGTTCTTC. The genes are TRBV7-6 and TRBJ2-1, with TRBD2 as a possible D gene (5 bases). The CDR3 totals 15 residues. Germline lookup yields CDR1 SGHVS and CDR2 FNYEAQ. The V and J ends lost 5 bases and 6 bases respectively, with 17 bases between them. Drawing the rest from reference TRBV7-6 and TRBJ2-1, the complete variable domain is GAGVSQSPRYKVTKRGQDVALRCDPISGHVSLYWYRQALGQGPEFLTYFNYEAQQDKSGLPNDRFSAERPEGSISTLTIQRTEQRDSAMYRCASSPRGFPPNEQFFGPGTRLTVL.

The CDR3, as DNA: TGTGCCAGCACTCAACCTACCGGGGGGACACCCCTCCACTTT. This encodes CASTQPTGGTPLHF. The chain combines TRBV6-1 with TRBJ1-6, with D perhaps matching TRBD1 (5 bases). Between the trimmed V and J ends, which lost 7 bases and 11 bases, there was a span of 18 bases. The CDR3 is 14 amino acids. The germline CDR1 and CDR2 sequences are MNHNS and SASEGT.

The rearrangement links TRBV7-9 to TRBJ2-5; D gene ambiguous. Germline CDR1 reads SEHNR; CDR2 reads FQNEAQ (reference sequence). This CDR3 is 12 amino acids long. Trimming took off 3 bases at V and 2 bases at J, with 4 bases between the two ends. CDR3 region: CASSFNQETQYF. The CDR3, as DNA: TGTGCCAGCAGCTTCAATCAAGAGACCCAGTACTTC.

In DNA, the CDR3 is TGTGCCAGCAGGATCCGACGGGGTGGGCAAGAGACCCAGTACTTC. Amino acid sequence: CASRIRRGGQETQYF. The chain combines TRBV5-6 with TRBJ2-5, with TRBD2 as a possible D gene (5 bases). Germline assignment: CDR1 SGHDT and CDR2 YYEEEE. The CDR3 extends over 15 amino acids. Trimming took off 5 bases at V and 2 bases at J, with 16 bases between the two ends.

V and J are TRBV6-1 and TRBJ2-1; D not resolved. The CDR3 is 13 residues long. Germline V gene sequence: CDR1 MNHNS, CDR2 SASEGT. V dropped 5 bases and J dropped 6 bases, with 11 bases sitting between them. The CDR3 spells CASSIRYFNEQFF. The CDR3 DNA reads as TGTGCCAGCAGTATCCGTTATTTCAATGAGCAGTTCTTC.

The V call is TRBV11-2, the J call TRBJ2-1; 9 bases map to TRBD2. The CDR3 contains 16 residues. Germline V lookup: CDR1 SGHAT, CDR2 FQNNGV. The V segment lost 7 bases and the J segment 4 bases; nucleotides outside the gene matches: 11. CDR3 nucleotides: TGTGCCAGCATCGCACGCGGGGGGGGAGCTTACAATGAGCAGTTCTTC. Residues: CASIARGGGAYNEQFF.

Only a few counts were recorded for this clone. The chain employs TRBV7-2 and TRBJ2-1, with 9 nucleotides matching TRBD2. The J segment lost 8 bases and the V segment lost 4 bases, leaving 6 bases of the junction unmatched. Germline V CDR1 and CDR2: SGHTA, FQGNSA. This CDR3 region has 14 residues. Written as DNA, the CDR3 is TGTGCCAGCAGCTCAGGGACTAGCAGAGATGAGCAGTTCTTC. The encoded protein is CASSSGTSRDEQFF. The variable domain in full, with the rest retrieved from reference TRBV7-2 and TRBJ2-1, is GAGVSQSPSNKVTEKGKDVELRCDPISGHTALYWYRQSLGQGLEFLIYFQGNSAPDKSGLPSDRFSAERTGGSVSTLTIQRTQQEDSAVYLCASSSGTSRDEQFFGPGTRLTVL.

V and J are TRBV7-3 and TRBJ2-3, with 8 bases matching TRBD2. The length of the CDR3 is 14 residues. Germline V gene sequence: CDR1 SGHTA, CDR2 FQGTGA. V shed 4 bases, J shed 1 base, and the junction held 1 base outside the gene matches. As DNA, the CDR3 is TGTGCCAGCAGCTCGGGGGGGGGCACAGATACGCAGTATTTT. Its protein product is CASSSGGGTDTQYF.

This sequence joins TRBV18 and TRBJ1-2; D remains unclear. V was pared by 8 bases and J by 4 bases, with 14 bases between. Germline V gene data show CDR1 as KGHSH and CDR2 as LQKENI. CDR3 size: 13 residues. The CDR3 sequence: CASRAAETYGYTF. CDR3 bases: TGTGCCAGCCGCGCGGCGGAGACCTATGGCTACACCTTC.

The chain recombines TRBV5-4 with TRBJ2-1, with D maybe TRBD2 (6 bases). CDR1 SGHNT and CDR2 YYREEE come from the germline V gene (reference sequence). Trimming removed 4 bases at V and 9 bases at J, with 20 bases between. The CDR3 is made up of 15 amino acids. CDR3 sequence reads: CASSPGTRTSSEQFF. The CDR3 coding sequence is TGTGCCAGCAGCCCCGGGACTCGAACCTCAAGTGAGCAGTTCTTC. The entire variable domain, with the rest obtained from reference TRBV5-4 and TRBJ2-1, is as follows: ETGVTQSPTHLIKTRGQQVTLRCSSQSGHNTVSWYQQALGQGPQFIFQYYREEENGRGNFPPRFSGLQFPNYSSELNVNALELDDSALYLCASSPGTRTSSEQFFGPGTRLTVL.

J is TRBJ2-7 and V is TRBV6-5, with TRBD1 matching 9 bases. Trimming cost V 5 bases and J 7 bases; bases outside gene matches: 9. The CDR3 spans 14 residues. Germline-derived CDR1 and CDR2 are MNHEY and SVGAGI. CDR3 in DNA: TGTGCCAGCAGTACCGGACAGGGGAGAGGGGAGCAGTACGTC. It specifies CASSTGQGRGEQYV.

The rearrangement joins TRBV7-6 to TRBJ1-3; 9 bases line up with TRBD1. CDR1 and CDR2 (germline): SGHVS, FNYEAQ. Trimming removed 5 bases from V and 4 bases from J; junction bases left unmatched: 6. This CDR3 spans 15 amino acids. The CDR3 DNA reads as TGTGCCAGCAGCGCAAACAGGGGGCTGGGAAACACCATATATTTT. Protein sequence: CASSANRGLGNTIYF.

The chain combines TRBV30 with TRBJ1-1; tentatively, D is TRBD1 (5 bases). Germline assignment: CDR1 GTSNPN and CDR2 SVGIG (reference sequence). Trimming took 2 bases from V and 6 from J, leaving 16 bases between them. This CDR3 region has 14 residues. The CDR3 DNA reads TGTGCCTGGAGTCTTTTCGCGGGGGGATCTGAAGCTTTCTTT. Its protein is CAWSLFAGGSEAFF.

This clone was seen more than once but under ten times. The chain uses TRBV6-1 and TRBJ1-6; D is undetermined. This CDR3 region has 14 residues. Trimming shortened V by 4 bases and J by 3 bases, and 7 bases separated the two germline ends. Per germline, CDR1 MNHNS and CDR2 SASEGT. CDR3 sequence reads: CASSARSYNSPLHF. CDR3 nucleotides: TGTGCCAGCAGTGCTCGGAGCTATAATTCACCCCTCCACTTT.

Points on this clone: This same CDR3 is encoded by further DNA sequences in the sample. This sequence joins TRBV15 and TRBJ2-5; D ambiguous. The CDR3 has 14 residues. V shed 0 bases and J shed 0 bases, with 5 bases lying between them. Germline values: CDR1 LNHNV, CDR2 YYDKDF (reference sequence). CDR3 DNA: TGTGCCACCAGCAGAGATAGCTACCAAGAGACCCAGTACTTC. Translation gives CATSRDSYQETQYF.

V is TRBV7-9 and J is TRBJ2-5; D gene uncertain. CDR3 length equals 10 residues. Germline loops: CDR1 SEHNR, CDR2 FQNEAQ (reference sequence). V dropped 8 bases and J dropped 5 bases, with 6 bases sitting between them. The CDR3 loop is CASQKETQYF. CDR3 DNA: TGTGCCAGCCAGAAGGAGACCCAGTACTTC.

This clone was seen once. The gene calls are TRBV19 and TRBJ1-6; 7 nucleotides line up with TRBD1. Germline trimming cut 7 bases from V and 0 bases from J; bases unmatched to any gene: 6. Germline loops: CDR1 LNHDA, CDR2 SQIVND (reference sequence). CDR3 length: 16 residues. The chain's CDR3 is CASTVTGSSYNSPLHF. Here the CDR3 DNA reads TGTGCCAGTACCGTGACAGGGAGCTCCTATAATTCACCCCTCCACTTT.

The V call is TRBV5-1, the J call TRBJ1-1; 8 bases are shared with TRBD1. The CDR3 extends over 15 amino acids. From germline, CDR1 is SGHRS and CDR2 YFSETQ. V shed 4 bases, J shed 7 bases, and the junction held 12 bases outside the gene matches. The CDR3 here is CASSTPQGALDEAFF. The CDR3 bases are TGCGCCAGCAGCACTCCTCAGGGGGCGCTGGATGAAGCTTTCTTT.

V is TRBV2 and J is TRBJ2-4, with D possibly matching TRBD1 (7 bases). Germline CDR1 SNHLY, CDR2 FYNNEI. The ends were cut back, 6 bases at V and 7 bases at J, with 16 bases in the middle. The CDR3 is 14 residues long. DNA for the CDR3: TGTGCCAGCAGGGAGGGACAGTACTCGAACATTCAGTACTTC. The encoded protein is CASREGQYSNIQYF.

The chain uses TRBV5-1 and TRBJ1-5, with D possibly being TRBD1 (6 bases). CDR1 is SGHRS and CDR2 is YFSETQ in the germline V gene. Trimming removed 5 bases at V and 3 bases at J, with 12 bases between. CDR3 length: 14 residues. This chain's CDR3 is CASSVDSINQPQHF. CDR3 nucleotides: TGCGCCAGCAGTGTGGACAGCATCAATCAGCCCCAGCATTTT.

The chain is built from TRBV4-1 and TRBJ1-2, with D possibly matching TRBD1 (5 bases). V was trimmed by 0 bases and J by 12 bases, leaving 20 bases between them. The CDR3 runs 15 residues. CDR1 is MGHRA, CDR2 YSYEKL, per germline. The CDR3, as DNA: TGCGCCAGCAGCCAAGATCTCGACCGGATTAGGGGCCACACCTTC. It encodes CASSQDLDRIRGHTF.

The CDR3 nucleotides are TGTGCCAGCAGCTTGGCCGGATCTGGCAGGATGTCTCTCTGGCAGTACGTC. Translating gives CASSLAGSGRMSLWQYV. The rearrangement links TRBV5-6 to TRBJ2-7; D ambiguous. V was trimmed by 0 bases and J by 9 bases, leaving 25 bases between them. Germline assignment: CDR1 SGHDT and CDR2 YYEEEE. The CDR3 totals 17 residues.

J is TRBJ2-5 and V is TRBV18; 7 bases are shared with TRBD2. The trim removed 4 bases at V and 0 bases at J, leaving 5 bases unmatched. This CDR3 contains 15 residues. Germline V lookup: CDR1 KGHSH, CDR2 LQKENI. The CDR3 DNA follows: TGTGCCAGCTCACAAGCGGGGCTGTACCAAGAGACCCAGTACTTC. This translates into CASSQAGLYQETQYF. The full variable domain, completed using reference TRBV18 and TRBJ2-5, is NAGVMQNPRHLVRRRGQEARLRCSPMKGHSHVYWYRQLPEEGLKFMVYLQKENIIDESGMPKERFSAEFPKEGPSILRIQQVVRGDSAAYFCASSQAGLYQETQYFGPGTRLLVL.

The genes are TRBV14 and TRBJ2-1; 7 bases map to TRBD2. The length of the CDR3 is 15 residues. Germline CDR1 is SGHDN and CDR2 is FVKESK. V lost 1 base, J lost 4 bases, and 4 bases stayed unmatched. CDR3: CASSQGTRLYNEQFF. CDR3 in DNA: TGTGCCAGCAGCCAAGGGACTAGGTTATACAATGAGCAGTTCTTC.

V gene TRBV18 combines with J gene TRBJ2-7; D may be TRBD2 (7 bases). This CDR3 is 16 amino acids long. The germline V gene has CDR1 KGHSH and CDR2 LQKENI. V lost 1 base to trimming and J lost 0 bases, with 13 bases between them. The CDR3 loop is CASSPLPRGPSYEQYV. The CDR3 DNA is TGTGCCAGCTCACCACTTCCGCGGGGGCCCTCCTACGAGCAGTACGTC.

V and J are TRBV6-4 and TRBJ1-1; D is unclear. Germline CDR1 MRHNA, CDR2 SNTAGT. The CDR3 has 12 residues. Trimming took off 4 bases at V and 7 bases at J, with 10 bases between the two ends. CDR3 DNA sequence: TGTGCCAGCAGTGGATTTACAGATGAAGCTTTCTTT. It translates to CASSGFTDEAFF.

The rearrangement links TRBV19 to TRBJ1-1; no definite D call. The CDR3 length is 11 residues. V was shortened by 6 bases and J by 1 base, with 3 bases between the two germline ends. CDR1 is LNHDA, CDR2 SQIVND, per germline (reference sequence). CDR3 loop: CASRRNTEAFF. The DNA of the CDR3 is TGTGCCAGTAGGAGGAACACTGAAGCTTTCTTT. Together with reference TRBV19 and TRBJ1-1, the CDR3 gives the full variable domain: DGGITQSPKYLFRKEGQNVTLSCEQNLNHDAMYWYRQDPGQGLRLIYYSQIVNDFQKGDIAEGYSVSREKKESFPLTVTSAQKNPTAFYLCASRRNTEAFFGQGTRLTVV.